Following are 6 T cell receptor beta chains from one sample sequenced in a study of blood T cell repertoires in COVID-19. Profiled with immunoSEQ multiplex PCR; TCRdb holds only in-frame clones, not every one. The sample has tens of thousands of clones; approximately 81% are singletons. The sequenced sample was peripheral blood. These receptors were taken from a man between 65 and 85 years old with COVID-19, enrolled during active disease.

The V call is TRBV7-2, the J call TRBJ1-5; tentative D call: TRBD1 (5 bases). The germline V gene encodes CDR1 SGHTA and CDR2 FQGNSA. Trimming removed 5 bases at V and 3 bases at J, with 11 bases between. CDR3 length: 14 residues. The CDR3 loop is CASSLPGDNQPQHF. The CDR3 bases are TGTGCCAGCAGCCTTCCGGGGGACAATCAGCCCCAGCATTTT.

The chain couples TRBV3-1 (or the pseudogene TRBV3-2) to TRBJ1-5; 9 bases align to TRBD1. V was clipped by 1 base and J by 0 bases; unmatched bases: 10. Germline-derived CDR1 and CDR2 are LGHDT and YNNKEL (reference sequence). This CDR3 is 19 amino acids long. The DNA of the CDR3 is TGTGCCAGCAGCCAAGTTAAGGGACAGGGAAGTGTTAGCAATCAGCCCCAGCATTTT. Residues: CASSQVKGQGSVSNQPQHF.

The chain is built from TRBV10-3 and TRBJ1-3; 7 positions match TRBD1. The CDR3 is made up of 16 amino acids. The J segment lost 4 bases and the V segment lost 4 bases, leaving 10 bases of the junction unmatched. The germline V gene encodes CDR1 ENHRY and CDR2 SYGVKD. The CDR3 coding sequence is TGTGCCATCAGTGGTTTCGGGACAGATGAAGGAAACACCATATATTTT. It encodes CAISGFGTDEGNTIYF.

J is TRBJ1-1 and V is TRBV2, with a possible D match to TRBD1 (6 bases). Per germline, CDR1 SNHLY and CDR2 FYNNEI. V lost 5 bases and J 1 base, leaving 14 bases between the germline ends. The CDR3 length is 15 residues. The CDR3 sequence: CASSPETGWNTEAFF. The CDR3 nucleotides are TGTGCCAGCAGTCCGGAGACAGGCTGGAACACTGAAGCTTTCTTT.

This chain connects TRBV27 to TRBJ1-2; TRBD1 is a possible D gene (5 bases). The CDR3 extends over 13 amino acids. In germline, CDR1 is MNHEY, CDR2 SMNVEV (reference sequence). V lost 5 bases and J lost 4, with 11 bases in between. The CDR3 bases are TGTGCCAGCAGTGCCGACAGCCTCTATGGCTACACCTTC. The encoded protein is CASSADSLYGYTF.

The chain couples TRBV24-1 to TRBJ2-1; 7 bases map to TRBD1. Germline assignment: CDR1 KGHDR and CDR2 SFDVKD. The CDR3 is 13 amino acids. J lost 6 bases, V lost 7 bases, and 5 bases had no gene match. The DNA for the CDR3 is TGTGCCACCAGGACAACAGGGGTCAATGAGCAGTTCTTC. This sequence encodes CATRTTGVNEQFF.